This TCR beta chain was sequenced during a study of cytomegalovirus exposure and HLA in healthy donors. Points from the study as a whole: The classifier was said to identify cytomegalovirus status with high specificity and sensitivity. Across donors, most TCRs were seen rarely, yet some public ones were widespread. The tendency of first-cohort TCR clusters to co-occur in the approximately 120 validation repertoires was identified by a subsequent analysis. Some TCR beta chains (roughly 150 of them) were listed as cytomegalovirus-associated.

The V end was cut by 7 bases, the J end by 3 bases, with 15 bases between. This CDR3 is built from 14 residues. Germline V gives CDR1 LNHDA, CDR2 SQIVND (reference sequence). With respect to this clone: Its antigen is not identified.

The table came from immunoSEQ multiplex PCR; TCRdb's copy has only in-frame clones and leaves some out. The data hold 100,000 to 120,000 clones, with approximately 96% observed a single time. V and J are TRBV19 and TRBJ1-2; D is perhaps TRBD1 (5 bases). The sequenced sample was PBMCs. The source of this sequence is a woman aged 18-35 years in good health and CMV-seronegative. This CDR3 is CASTRGGGDYGYTF. CDR3 DNA: TGTGCCAGTACCCGGGGGGGAGGCGACTATGGCTACACCTTC.